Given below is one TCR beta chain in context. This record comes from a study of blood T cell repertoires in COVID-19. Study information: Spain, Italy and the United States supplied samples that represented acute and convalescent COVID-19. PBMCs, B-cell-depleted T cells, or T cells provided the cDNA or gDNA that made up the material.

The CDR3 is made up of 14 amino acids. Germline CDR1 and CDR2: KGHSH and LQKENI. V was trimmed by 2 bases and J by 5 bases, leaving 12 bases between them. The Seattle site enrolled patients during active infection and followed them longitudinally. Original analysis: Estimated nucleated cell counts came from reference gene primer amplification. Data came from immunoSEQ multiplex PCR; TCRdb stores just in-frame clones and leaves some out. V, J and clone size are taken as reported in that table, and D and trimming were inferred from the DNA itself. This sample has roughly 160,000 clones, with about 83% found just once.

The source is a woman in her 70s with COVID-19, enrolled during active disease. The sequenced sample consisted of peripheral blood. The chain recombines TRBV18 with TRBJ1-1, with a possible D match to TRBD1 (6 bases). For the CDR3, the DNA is TGTGCCAGCTCACCAGCGGCAGGGGAGACTGAAGCTTTCTTT. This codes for CASSPAAGETEAFF. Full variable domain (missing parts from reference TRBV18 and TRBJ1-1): NAGVMQNPRHLVRRRGQEARLRCSPMKGHSHVYWYRQLPEEGLKFMVYLQKENIIDESGMPKERFSAEFPKEGPSILRIQQVVRGDSAAYFCASSPAAGETEAFFGQGTRLTVV.